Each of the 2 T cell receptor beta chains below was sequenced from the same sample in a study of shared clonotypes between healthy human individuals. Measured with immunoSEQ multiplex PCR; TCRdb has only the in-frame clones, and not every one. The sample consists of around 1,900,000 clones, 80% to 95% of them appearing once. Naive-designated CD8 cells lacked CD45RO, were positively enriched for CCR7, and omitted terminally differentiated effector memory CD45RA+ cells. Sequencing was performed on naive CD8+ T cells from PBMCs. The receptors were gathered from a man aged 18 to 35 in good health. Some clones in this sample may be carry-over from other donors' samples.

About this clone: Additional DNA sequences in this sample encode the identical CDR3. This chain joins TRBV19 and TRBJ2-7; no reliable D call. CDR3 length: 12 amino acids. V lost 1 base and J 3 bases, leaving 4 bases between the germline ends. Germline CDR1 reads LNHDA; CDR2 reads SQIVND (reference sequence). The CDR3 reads CASSIAGYEQYF. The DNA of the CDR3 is TGTGCCAGTAGTATAGCTGGCTACGAGCAGTACTTC.

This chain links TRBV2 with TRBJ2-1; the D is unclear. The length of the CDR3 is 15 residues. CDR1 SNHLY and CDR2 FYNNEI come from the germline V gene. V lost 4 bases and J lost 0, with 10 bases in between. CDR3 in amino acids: CASSVWASSYNEQFF. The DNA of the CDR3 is TGTGCCAGCAGTGTGTGGGCGAGCTCCTACAATGAGCAGTTCTTC.